Presented here are 29 T cell receptor beta chains from one specimen sequenced in a study of blood T cell repertoires in COVID-19. Method: immunoSEQ multiplex PCR; TCRdb's copy keeps in-frame clones and lacks some. The sample lists roughly 71,000 clones, almost 85% occurring once. The sequenced sample was peripheral blood. The receptors were gathered from a man aged 50 to 60 with active COVID-19.

The chain has TRBV7-9 and TRBJ2-7; 9 bases map to TRBD1. After removal of 5 bases from V and 2 bases from J, the junction contained 1 base not matched to a gene. Germline values: CDR1 SEHNR, CDR2 FQNEAQ (reference sequence). CDR3 length: 13 residues. The CDR3 is CASSRQGAYEQYF. The CDR3 DNA sequence: TGTGCCAGCAGCCGACAGGGGGCCTACGAGCAGTACTTC. Drawing the rest from reference TRBV7-9 and TRBJ2-7, the complete variable domain is DTGVSQNPRHKITKRGQNVTFRCDPISEHNRLYWYRQTLGQGPEFLTYFQNEAQLEKSRLLSDRFSAERPKGSFSTLEIQRTEQGDSAMYLCASSRQGAYEQYFGPGTRLTVT.

The genes are TRBV28 and TRBJ1-5, with D possibly TRBD1 on 5 matching bases. V shed 5 bases and J shed 5 bases, with 13 bases lying between them. Germline V gives CDR1 MDHEN, CDR2 SYDVKM. This CDR3 comprises 14 residues. The CDR3 DNA reads as TGTGCCAGCAGTCCCAACTGGGGGGATCAGCCCCAGCATTTT. Its protein is CASSPNWGDQPQHF.

The chain links TRBV13 to TRBJ1-2; 8 bases map to TRBD1. The CDR3 covers 14 residues. Germline V gene sequence: CDR1 PRHDT, CDR2 FYEKMQ (reference sequence). The V gene end was trimmed by 1 base and the J gene end by 4 bases; junction bases not matched to a gene: 2. CDR3 protein: CASSLVGQGYGYTF. Written as DNA, the CDR3 is TGTGCCAGCAGCTTAGTTGGACAGGGCTATGGCTACACCTTC.

V is TRBV3-1 (or the pseudogene TRBV3-2) and J is TRBJ1-2, with D possibly being TRBD1 (6 bases). This CDR3 spans 11 amino acids. Trimming took 3 bases from V and 8 from J, leaving 7 bases between them. Germline lookup yields CDR1 LGHDT and CDR2 YNNKEL (reference sequence). The DNA of the CDR3 is TGTGCCAGCAGCCATGGGGGCGGCTACACCTTC. Protein product: CASSHGGGYTF.

V usage is TRBV5-6 and J usage is TRBJ2-3; 16 bases are shared with TRBD2. The germline V gene has CDR1 SGHDT and CDR2 YYEEEE. J gave up 4 bases and V 0 bases, and 8 bases lay outside the gene matches. The CDR3 totals 19 residues. The CDR3 here is CASSLGPGLAGGPPDTQYF. In DNA form, the CDR3 reads TGTGCCAGCAGCTTGGGTCCGGGACTAGCGGGAGGGCCACCAGATACGCAGTATTTT.

The CDR3 nucleotides read TGCGCCAGCAGCCAAGATCCCGGGGGGACTAACTATGGCTACACCTTC. Translation gives CASSQDPGGTNYGYTF. The chain employs TRBV4-3 and TRBJ1-2; perhaps TRBD1 as D (5 bases). CDR1 is LGHNA, CDR2 YSLEER, per germline. Trimming removed 0 bases at V and 0 bases at J, with 11 bases between. The CDR3 spans 16 residues.

This chain links TRBV15 with TRBJ1-1; D unresolved. CDR3 length: 14 residues. Trimming stripped 0 bases from V and 5 bases from J, with 10 bases between. Germline CDR1 is LNHNV and CDR2 is YYDKDF (reference sequence). CDR3 sequence reads: CATSRDLEGTEAFF. The DNA of the CDR3 is TGTGCCACCAGCAGAGATCTAGAAGGTACTGAAGCTTTCTTT.

The CDR3 loop is CASSRTRVPYNEQFF. The CDR3 DNA follows: TGTGCCAGCAGCAGAACCAGGGTCCCCTACAATGAGCAGTTCTTC. The chain joins TRBV21-1 to TRBJ2-1; the D call in the table, TRBD1, was not verified against the DNA. TRBV21-1 is a pseudogene. The CDR3 extends over 15 amino acids.

V gene TRBV11-2 combines with J gene TRBJ2-7; TRBD2 matches 12 bases. This CDR3 comprises 16 residues. The V gene end was trimmed by 2 bases and the J gene end by 4 bases; junction bases not matched to a gene: 6. The V gene's germline CDR1 is SGHAT and CDR2 FQNNGV. Here the CDR3 DNA reads TGTGCCAGCAGCTTACGTGGAACTAGCGGGAGGTACGAGCAGTACTTC. Its protein product is CASSLRGTSGRYEQYF. The full variable domain, rest sourced from reference TRBV11-2 and TRBJ2-7, is EAGVAQSPRYKIIEKRQSVAFWCNPISGHATLYWYQQILGQGPKLLIQFQNNGVVDDSQLPKDRFSAERLKGVDSTLKIQPAKLEDSAVYLCASSLRGTSGRYEQYFGPGTRLTVT.

This clone was counted a few times. The chain combines TRBV2 with TRBJ1-4, with D tentatively TRBD1 (6 bases). The CDR3 has 14 amino acids. Germline values: CDR1 SNHLY, CDR2 FYNNEI. The ends were cut back, 6 bases at V and 8 bases at J, with 16 bases in the middle. This CDR3 reads CASSGQPSGEKLFF. The CDR3 DNA sequence: TGTGCCAGCAGCGGACAGCCAAGCGGAGAAAAACTGTTTTTT.

The CDR3 DNA follows: TGTGCCAGCAGCTTAGTTGGGACAGGGTTTTCCGGGGAGCTGTTTTTT. Protein: CASSLVGTGFSGELFF. This chain links TRBV7-2 with TRBJ2-2; 9 nucleotides match TRBD1. The V segment lost 1 base and the J segment 6 bases; nucleotides outside the gene matches: 6. The germline gives CDR1 SGHTA, CDR2 FQGNSA. The CDR3 totals 16 residues.

The table lists this clone with a few counts. The chain couples TRBV27 to TRBJ1-6; D possibly corresponds to TRBD1 (5 bases). In germline, CDR1 is MNHEY, CDR2 SMNVEV (reference sequence). The CDR3 sequence is 14 residues long. The germline V and J ends were trimmed by 3 bases and 4 bases, with 7 bases remaining between them. CDR3 sequence (DNA): TGTGCCAGCAGTTTGGGGGGGTATAATTCACCCCTCCACTTT. Protein product: CASSLGGYNSPLHF.

This clone was recorded a few times. The chain recombines TRBV2 with TRBJ2-1, with 8 bases that match TRBD2. The CDR3 sequence is 14 residues long. Looked up from germline, CDR1 is SNHLY and CDR2 is FYNNEI. V lost 7 bases, J lost 4 bases, and 6 bases stayed unmatched. The CDR3 loop is CASTSGGGYNEQFF. The CDR3 DNA follows: TGTGCCAGCACCTCGGGGGGGGGATACAATGAGCAGTTCTTC.

The chain recombines TRBV7-9 with TRBJ2-1; 14 nucleotides align to TRBD2. The length of the CDR3 is 16 residues. With V trimmed by 5 bases and J by 10 bases, 10 bases remained unmatched. Looked up from germline, CDR1 is SEHNR and CDR2 is FQNEAQ (reference sequence). The CDR3: CASSPAGLAGVGEQFF. The CDR3 DNA reads TGTGCCAGCAGCCCCGCGGGACTAGCGGGAGTAGGGGAGCAGTTCTTC.

The chain links TRBV20-1 to TRBJ1-3; D unresolved. CDR1 DFQATT and CDR2 SNEGSKA come from the germline V gene (reference sequence). CDR3 length: 11 amino acids. With 6 bases removed from V and 1 base from J, the gap between germline ends came to 4 bases. In nucleotides, the CDR3 is TGCAGTGCCAGGTCTGGAAACACCATATATTTT. This codes for CSARSGNTIYF.

CDR3 in amino acids: CASSVPGLAGSNEQFF. Here the CDR3 DNA reads TGTGCCAGCAGCGTACCGGGACTAGCGGGATCCAATGAGCAGTTCTTC. The V call is TRBV3-1 (or the pseudogene TRBV3-2), the J call TRBJ2-1, with 13 bases fitting TRBD2. CDR1 LGHDT and CDR2 YNNKEL come from the germline V gene (reference sequence). CDR3 size: 16 residues. V shed 5 bases, J shed 6 bases, and the junction held 7 bases outside the gene matches.

The chain has TRBV6-5 and TRBJ1-1; no reliable D call. This CDR3 region has 11 residues. From germline, CDR1 is MNHEY and CDR2 SVGAGI. The V end lost 6 bases, the J end lost 5 bases, and 7 bases lay between the germline ends. CDR3 protein: CASREKTEAFF. CDR3 coding DNA: TGTGCCAGCAGGGAGAAAACTGAAGCTTTCTTT.

V is TRBV6-5 and J is TRBJ2-3; D is possibly TRBD1 (6 bases). Germline V gene lookup returns CDR1 MNHEY and CDR2 SVGAGI. V was cut by 8 bases and J by 2 bases, with 14 bases left in between. The CDR3 is 14 amino acids. The DNA of the CDR3 is TGTGCCAGCTCGAAGGGGGACAACACAGATACGCAGTATTTT. This codes for CASSKGDNTDTQYF.

This chain uses TRBV7-9 with TRBJ2-2; TRBD2 is a possible D gene (5 bases). This CDR3 has 15 amino acids. The germline gives CDR1 SEHNR, CDR2 FQNEAQ (reference sequence). The V and J ends lost 5 bases and 6 bases respectively, with 16 bases between them. CDR3 in DNA: TGTGCCAGCAGCATAACTAGTTCAGGTGCCGGGGAGCTGTTTTTT. Protein: CASSITSSGAGELFF.

The J gene is TRBJ2-1, the V gene TRBV2, with 8 bases identical to TRBD2. The junction had 6 bases not matched to a gene; V was cut back by 6 bases and J by 5 bases. CDR3 length: 14 residues. Germline assignment: CDR1 SNHLY and CDR2 FYNNEI. The CDR3 DNA sequence: TGTGCCAGCAGGGGACTAGGAGTCAACAATGAGCAGTTCTTC. It encodes CASRGLGVNNEQFF.

This clone was recorded only once. The V call is TRBV2, the J call TRBJ2-6; TRBD1 aligns across 7 bases. The CDR3 has 16 residues. V trimming: 7 bases; J trimming: 4 bases; junction bases outside the gene matches: 10. Germline V gene lookup returns CDR1 SNHLY and CDR2 FYNNEI. CDR3 amino acids: CASKTGPWGGANVLTF. The CDR3 coding sequence is TGTGCCAGCAAGACAGGGCCTTGGGGAGGGGCCAACGTCCTGACTTTC.

The chain couples TRBV9 to TRBJ1-2; 10 nucleotides match TRBD1. From germline, CDR1 is SGDLS and CDR2 YYNGEE. Losses at the gene ends were 2 bases for V and 4 bases for J; bases not matched to a gene: 11. There are 17 residues in the CDR3. The CDR3: CASSVLWDRGLGYGYTF. DNA for the CDR3: TGTGCCAGCAGCGTCCTATGGGACAGGGGTTTAGGCTATGGCTACACCTTC.

In this sample, this clone turned up a few times. This rearrangement joins TRBV27 to TRBJ2-7, with 9 bases lining up with TRBD1. Trimming at V came to 3 bases and at J to 7 bases, leaving 7 bases not matched to a gene. CDR1 MNHEY and CDR2 SMNVEV come from the germline V gene (reference sequence). The CDR3 runs to 14 residues. The DNA of the CDR3 is TGTGCCAGCAGTTTGGCGGGACAGGGCCAAGAGCAGTACTTC. Translated: CASSLAGQGQEQYF.

The chain has TRBV18 and TRBJ2-5; no clear D. Trimming removed 0 bases at V and 5 bases at J, with 7 bases between. Germline V CDR1 and CDR2: KGHSH, LQKENI. The CDR3 totals 13 residues. The chain's CDR3 is CASSPPTRETQYF. The CDR3 nucleotides are TGTGCCAGCTCACCACCTACGAGGGAGACCCAGTACTTC.

V usage is TRBV27 and J usage is TRBJ2-7; tentatively, D is TRBD2 (6 bases). The CDR3 runs 14 residues. CDR1 is MNHEY and CDR2 is SMNVEV in the germline V gene (reference sequence). V was cut by 5 bases and J by 8 bases, with 19 bases left in between. As DNA, the CDR3 is TGTGCCAGCAGTCTCCGGGACGGAGGGTCCCAGCAGTACTTC. This codes for CASSLRDGGSQQYF.

The CDR3 loop is CASSPPTVTYEQYF. The CDR3 DNA reads as TGTGCCAGCAGTCCACCGACAGTTACCTACGAGCAGTACTTC. The chain is built from TRBV2 and TRBJ2-7, with D perhaps matching TRBD1 (5 bases). This CDR3 comprises 14 residues. Germline V gives CDR1 SNHLY, CDR2 FYNNEI. Trimming removed 5 bases from V and 2 bases from J, with 13 bases in between.

The rearrangement links TRBV5-1 to TRBJ2-3; 11 bases map to TRBD1. This CDR3 contains 16 residues. Germline V gives CDR1 SGHRS, CDR2 YFSETQ. V was pared by 3 bases and J by 1 base, with 4 bases of the junction left unmatched. This CDR3 reads CASSWGTGGRTDTQYF. The DNA of the CDR3 is TGCGCCAGCAGCTGGGGGACAGGGGGTCGCACAGATACGCAGTATTTT.

This chain links TRBV6-5 with TRBJ1-6, with 8 bases fitting TRBD1. Trimming removed 6 bases from V and 9 bases from J; junction bases left unmatched: 10. Per the germline V gene, CDR1 is MNHEY and CDR2 is SVGAGI. The CDR3 consists of 15 residues. The CDR3 loop reads CASRAGGQEFSPLHF. CDR3 coding DNA: TGTGCCAGCAGAGCAGGGGGCCAAGAGTTTTCACCCCTCCACTTT.

This clone was found a few times. The V and J genes are TRBV28 and TRBJ1-2; 10 bases map to TRBD1. The CDR3 sequence is 15 residues long. Trimming removed 6 bases from V and 4 bases from J; junction bases left unmatched: 8. The germline gives CDR1 MDHEN, CDR2 SYDVKM. CDR3 region: CASRKDRGNVYGYTF. The CDR3 DNA is TGTGCCAGCAGGAAGGACAGGGGGAACGTCTATGGCTACACCTTC.